The present T cell receptor beta chain was sequenced within a study of regulatory T cells in long-lasting Graves disease. This clonotype was recorded a few times. What it recognizes is unknown. Time point meaning: newly diagnosed GD, antithyroid drugs for less than 3 months. RNA isolated from PBMCs was used to make the TCR library. Patients hailed from an endocrinology department in Xi'an, China. Study-level results: Less diverse TCR repertoires were seen in persistent Graves' patients than in newly diagnosed ones.

Building of the TCR beta libraries involved iRepertoire HTBI primers and Arm-PCR of CDR3 regions. TCRdb used MiXCR to reprocess the multiplex PCR reads, holding one entry per CDR3 protein. The sample consists of more than 450,000 distinct CDR3 sequences, 15% to 20% of them appearing once. The junction had 11 bases not matched to a gene; V was cut back by 1 base and J by 1 base. This CDR3 comprises 19 residues. Germline lookup yields CDR1 MNHEY and CDR2 SMNVEV (reference sequence). The same sample was also studied in work on T cells in Graves' hyperthyroidism and ophthalmopathy.

The receptor was derived from a man in his forties or fifties with Graves disease. The chain is built from TRBV27 and TRBJ2-2; 8 bases align to TRBD2. This sample comprised peripheral blood mononuclear cells (PBMCs), obtained at new diagnosis, from a patient treated with antithyroid drugs. CDR3 in amino acids: CASSLFAARTSGNTGELFF. The CDR3 DNA reads TGTGCCAGCAGTTTATTCGCCGCGCGAACTAGCGGGAACACCGGGGAGCTGTTTTTT.